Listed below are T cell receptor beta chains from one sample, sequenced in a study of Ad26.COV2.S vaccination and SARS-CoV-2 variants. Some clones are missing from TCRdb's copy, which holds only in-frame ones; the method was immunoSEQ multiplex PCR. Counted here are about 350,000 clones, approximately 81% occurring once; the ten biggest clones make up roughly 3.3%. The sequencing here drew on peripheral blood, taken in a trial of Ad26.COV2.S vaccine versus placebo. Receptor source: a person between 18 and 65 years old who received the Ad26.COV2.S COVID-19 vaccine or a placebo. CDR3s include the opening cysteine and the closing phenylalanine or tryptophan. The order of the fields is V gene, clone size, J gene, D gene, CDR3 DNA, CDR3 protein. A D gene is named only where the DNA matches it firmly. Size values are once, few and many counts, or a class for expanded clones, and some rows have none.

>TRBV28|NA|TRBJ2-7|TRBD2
TGTGCCAGCAGTTTACCCCGGGGCAGGGAGGGGACTCTTTCCTACGAGCAGTACTTC
CASSLPRGREGTLSYEQYF
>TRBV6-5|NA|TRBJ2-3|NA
TGTGCCAGCAATATGGGGAGGGGGCAAGGAGATACGCAGTATTTT
CASNMGRGQGDTQYF
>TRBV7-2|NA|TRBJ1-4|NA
TGTGCCAGCAGCTTAAGAGGGTTAGGAACTAATGAAAAACTGTTTTTT
CASSLRGLGTNEKLFF
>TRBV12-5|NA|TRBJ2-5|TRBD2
TGTGCTAGTGGTTTGGGGACTAGCGGGGGGCCTCAAGAGACCCAGTACTTC
CASGLGTSGGPQETQYF
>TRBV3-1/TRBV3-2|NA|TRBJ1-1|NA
TGTGCCAGCAGCCAAGTGAGTGGCAGAGACACTGAAGCTTTCTTT
CASSQVSGRDTEAFF
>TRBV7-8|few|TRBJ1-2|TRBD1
TGTGCCAGCAGCTTAGAAATCTCGACAGGGGGCGACTATGGCTACACCTTC
CASSLEISTGGDYGYTF
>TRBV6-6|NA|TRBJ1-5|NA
TGTGCCAGCAAACACCACGAGCCGATTGCACAGCCCCAGCATTTT
CASKHHEPIAQPQHF
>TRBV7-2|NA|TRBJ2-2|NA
TGTGCCAGCAGCCTTACCCGGGGGAACACCGGGGAGCTGTTTTTT
CASSLTRGNTGELFF
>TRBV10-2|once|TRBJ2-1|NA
TGCGCCAGCAGCGGGACAAATTACAATGAGCAGTTCTTC
CASSGTNYNEQFF
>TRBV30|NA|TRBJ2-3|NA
TGTGCCTGGAATTCGGGGGGCCAGGATACGCAGTATTTT
CAWNSGGQDTQYF
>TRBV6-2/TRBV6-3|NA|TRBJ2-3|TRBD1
TGTGCCAGCAGTTACGGGACAGGGGGGACAGATACGCAGTATTTT
CASSYGTGGTDTQYF
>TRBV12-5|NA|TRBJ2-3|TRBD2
TGTGCTAGTGGCCCCGGGACTAGCGGGGGGGCCTATACGCAGTATTTT
CASGPGTSGGAYTQYF
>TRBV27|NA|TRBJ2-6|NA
TGTGCCAGCAGGGCGGGGGCCAACGTCCTGACTTTC
CASRAGANVLTF
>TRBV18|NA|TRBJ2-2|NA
TGTGCCAGCTCACTAGGACGGCCCCCGAACACCGGGGAGCTGTTTTTT
CASSLGRPPNTGELFF
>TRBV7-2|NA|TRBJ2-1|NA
TGTGCCAGCAGCGAGGGTTGGCTGTTGGGAGAGCAGTTCTTC
CASSEGWLLGEQFF
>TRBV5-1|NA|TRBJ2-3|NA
TGCGCCAGCAGCTCGTCACCGGAGGGAGATACGCAGTATTTT
CASSSSPEGDTQYF
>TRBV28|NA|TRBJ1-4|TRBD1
TGTGCCAGCAGTTCATCAGGGGGTGGGGTGGGGAATGAAAAACTGTTTTTT
CASSSSGGGVGNEKLFF
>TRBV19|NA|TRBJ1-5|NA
TGTGCCAGTATCGGGCATAGCAATCAGCCCCAGCATTTT
CASIGHSNQPQHF
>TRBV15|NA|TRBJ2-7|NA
TGTGCCACCAGCAGGGATGGGCCGGAGTCTAACTACGAGCAGTACTTC
CATSRDGPESNYEQYF
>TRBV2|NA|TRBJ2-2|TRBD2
TGTGCCAGCAGGGCGGGAGTGACCGGGGAGCTGTTTTTT
CASRAGVTGELFF
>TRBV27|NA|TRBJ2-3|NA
TGTGCCAGCAGCACCTATGCAACTTATGCCGGGGATACGCAGTATTTT
CASSTYATYAGDTQYF
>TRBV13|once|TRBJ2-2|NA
TGTGCCAGCAGCGCCGGAACTAGCCCTTCCGGGGAGCTGTTTTTT
CASSAGTSPSGELFF
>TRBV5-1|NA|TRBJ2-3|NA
TGCGCCAGCAGCTTGGCCGTGGTAGCTTCAGATACGCAGTATTTT
CASSLAVVASDTQYF
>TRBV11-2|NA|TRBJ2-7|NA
TGTGCCAGCAGACTACTCGTTCGTGCAGAAGGCGAGCAGTACTTC
CASRLLVRAEGEQYF
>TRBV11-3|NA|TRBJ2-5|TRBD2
TGTGCCAGCAGTCTGACTAGCGGCCAAGAGACCCAGTACTTC
CASSLTSGQETQYF
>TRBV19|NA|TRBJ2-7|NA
TGTGCCAGTAGTATAGAGTTGGGACATCTCTACGAGCAGTACTTC
CASSIELGHLYEQYF
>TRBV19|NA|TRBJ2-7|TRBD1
TGTGCCAGTAGTATAGATCTGACAGGGAATCCGAGCTCCTACGAGCAGTACTTC
CASSIDLTGNPSSYEQYF
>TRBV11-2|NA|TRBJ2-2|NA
TGTGCCAGCAGCTTACGTGGAGGATCCGGGGAGCTGTTTTTT
CASSLRGGSGELFF
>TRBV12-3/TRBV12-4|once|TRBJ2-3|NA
TGTGCCAGCAGTTTTGGCTTAGATACGCAGTATTTT
CASSFGLDTQYF
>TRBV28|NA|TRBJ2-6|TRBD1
TGTGCCAGCACCTCACAGGGACAGGGGCCGGCCAACGTCCTGACTTTC
CASTSQGQGPANVLTF
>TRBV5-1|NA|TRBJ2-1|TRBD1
TGCGCCAGCAGCTTGAGCGCACAGGGGGCGGGTAATGAGCAGTTCTTC
CASSLSAQGAGNEQFF
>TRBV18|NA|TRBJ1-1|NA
TGTGCCAGCTCACAGGTGAACACTGAAGCTTTCTTT
CASSQVNTEAFF
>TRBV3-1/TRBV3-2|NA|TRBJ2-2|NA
TGTGCCAGCAGCCCTCAGGGGAGCACCGGGGAGCTGTTTTTT
CASSPQGSTGELFF
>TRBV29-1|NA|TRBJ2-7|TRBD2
TGCAGCGTTGAGGAAACACGGGGGGGCCCCTACGAGCAGTACTTC
CSVEETRGGPYEQYF
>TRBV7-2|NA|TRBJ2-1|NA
TGTGCCAGCAGCTTTTCGAATGAGCAGTTCTTC
CASSFSNEQFF
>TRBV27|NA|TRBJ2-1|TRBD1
TGTGCCAGCTTTTCGACCGACAGGGGATCCTACAATGAGCAGTTCTTC
CASFSTDRGSYNEQFF
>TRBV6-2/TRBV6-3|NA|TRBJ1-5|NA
TGTGCCAGCAGCCGTATTCCACAGGTAGTGGATCAGCCCCAGCATTTT
CASSRIPQVVDQPQHF
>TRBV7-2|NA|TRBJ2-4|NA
TGTGCCAGCAGCCAGGGAAGGGAGGCCAAAAACATTCAGTACTTC
CASSQGREAKNIQYF
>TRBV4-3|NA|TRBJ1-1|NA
TGCGCCAGCAGCCAAGATATGGAGGACCCATGGCAAGCTTTCTTT
CASSQDMEDPWQAFF
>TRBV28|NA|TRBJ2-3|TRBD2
TGTGCCAGCAGTTCTGGAGGGCCCGGGGGGAGCACAGATACGCAGTATTTT
CASSSGGPGGSTDTQYF
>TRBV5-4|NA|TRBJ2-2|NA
TGTGCCAGCAGATGGGACAACGGGGAGCTGTTTTTT
CASRWDNGELFF
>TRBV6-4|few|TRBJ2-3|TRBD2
TGTGCCAGCAGTGACGAAGCGGGGGGGCCAGATACGCAGTATTTT
CASSDEAGGPDTQYF
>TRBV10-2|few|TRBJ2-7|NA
TGCGCCAGCAGTGCTTTTTCCGAGCAGTACTTC
CASSAFSEQYF
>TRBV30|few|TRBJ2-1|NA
TGTGCCTGGAGTGGTTGGCAGTACAATGAGCAGTTCTTC
CAWSGWQYNEQFF
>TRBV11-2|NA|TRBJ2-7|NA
TGTGCCAGCAGCTTAGACAGGGACGAGCAGTACTTC
CASSLDRDEQYF